Listed here are 25 T cell receptor beta chains from one sample, sequenced in a study of control samples from healthy donors and cancer patients. The assay was immunoSEQ multiplex PCR, and TCRdb's table has in-frame clones only and misses some. The sample lists about 120,000 clones, 80% to 90% occurring once. The material sequenced was blood. The receptors come from a man aged 60 to 69 in good health.

The chain recombines TRBV27 with TRBJ1-5, with TRBD1 matching over 10 bases. After removal of 5 bases from V and 0 bases from J, the junction contained 10 bases not matched to a gene. Looked up from germline, CDR1 is MNHEY and CDR2 is SMNVEV (reference sequence). There are 18 residues in the CDR3. CDR3 DNA: TGTGCCAGCAGTCCGACAGGGGGCAACTTATATAGCAATCAGCCCCAGCATTTT. This sequence encodes CASSPTGGNLYSNQPQHF.

V and J are TRBV5-5 and TRBJ2-2; 10 nucleotides align to TRBD1. CDR3 length equals 16 residues. Germline CDR1 and CDR2: SGHKS and YYEKEE (reference sequence). The ends lost 4 bases at V and 0 bases at J; junction bases unmatched: 3. This CDR3 is CASSLGQGANTGELFF. The CDR3 DNA follows: TGTGCCAGCAGCCTTGGACAGGGGGCGAACACCGGGGAGCTGTTTTTT.

This clone has just one count. V usage is TRBV6-4 and J usage is TRBJ2-7; no reliable D call. V lost 7 bases, J lost 2 bases, and 3 bases lay in between. The CDR3 totals 10 residues. CDR1 MRHNA and CDR2 SNTAGT come from the germline V gene. The CDR3 region is CASTPYEQYF. CDR3 bases: TGTGCCAGCACGCCCTACGAGCAGTACTTC.

The genes are TRBV7-2 and TRBJ1-4, with D unclear. Trimming cost V 4 bases and J 0 bases, with 9 bases left between them. The CDR3 covers 15 residues. In germline, CDR1 is SGHTA, CDR2 FQGNSA. The CDR3 region is CASSSDGATNEKLFF. The DNA for the CDR3 is TGTGCCAGCAGCTCCGACGGTGCAACTAATGAAAAACTGTTTTTT.

The genes are TRBV7-2 and TRBJ2-5, with D hard to call. The CDR3 has 17 amino acids. The germline V gene has CDR1 SGHTA and CDR2 FQGNSA. Deletions cut 5 bases from V and 5 bases from J, with 24 bases between. The CDR3 sequence: CASSPGKLRTAYETQYF. Here the CDR3 DNA reads TGTGCCAGCAGCCCCGGCAAACTTAGAACAGCATATGAGACCCAGTACTTC.

The V gene is TRBV28, the J gene TRBJ2-7; 8 bases match TRBD1. Germline V CDR1 and CDR2: MDHEN, SYDVKM. The CDR3 is made up of 16 amino acids. The V and J ends lost 8 bases and 3 bases, in that order; junction bases with no gene match: 15. This chain's CDR3 is CASLTTGQGGVYEQYF. DNA for the CDR3: TGTGCCAGCCTCACAACCGGACAGGGTGGTGTCTACGAGCAGTACTTC.

V gene TRBV18 combines with J gene TRBJ1-2, with a possible D match to TRBD1 (5 bases). V gave up 2 bases and J gave up 0 bases, with 16 bases separating them. This CDR3 contains 17 residues. Germline V gene sequence: CDR1 KGHSH, CDR2 LQKENI. The CDR3 spells CASSPESTVHANYGYTF. In DNA, the CDR3 is TGTGCCAGCTCACCAGAATCGACAGTCCATGCTAACTATGGCTACACCTTC.

This chain connects TRBV7-2 to TRBJ1-3; TRBD1 matches at 7 bases. CDR1 is SGHTA and CDR2 is FQGNSA in the germline V gene. J gave up 7 bases and V 6 bases, and 6 bases lay outside the gene matches. There are 13 residues in the CDR3. As DNA, the CDR3 is TGTGCCAGCAGTGCCGGACAGGAGAACACCATATATTTT. It codes for CASSAGQENTIYF.

The chain couples TRBV18 to TRBJ2-7; tentatively, D is TRBD1 or TRBD2 (5 bases each). The CDR3 covers 15 residues. Germline CDR1 reads KGHSH; CDR2 reads LQKENI. The V end was cut by 3 bases, the J end by 1 base, with 13 bases between. The CDR3 DNA follows: TGTGCCAGCTCACCCTCCGGGACGGTTTCCTACGAGCAGTACTTC. Residues: CASSPSGTVSYEQYF.

This chain connects TRBV7-3 to TRBJ1-1; no reliable D call. This CDR3 is built from 15 residues. The germline V gene encodes CDR1 SGHTA and CDR2 FQGTGA. The germline V and J ends were trimmed by 1 base and 2 bases, with 11 bases remaining between them. The CDR3 nucleotides are TGTGCCAGCAGCTTAAGTTGGGGATCTAACACTGAAGCTTTCTTT. Translated, it gives CASSLSWGSNTEAFF.

The J gene is TRBJ1-5, the V gene TRBV29-1; 9 bases map to TRBD1. V was pared by 6 bases and J by 6 bases, with 9 bases of the junction left unmatched. CDR3 length: 14 residues. The germline CDR1 and CDR2 sequences are SQVTM and ANQGSEA. CDR3 residues: CSVKTGGTSQPQHF. DNA for the CDR3: TGCAGCGTCAAGACAGGGGGTACATCTCAGCCCCAGCATTTT.

The sample holds one count of this clone. V and J are TRBV5-1 and TRBJ2-3; 8 bases align to TRBD2. Looked up from germline, CDR1 is SGHRS and CDR2 is YFSETQ. The V segment lost 2 bases and the J segment 2 bases; nucleotides outside the gene matches: 1. The CDR3 runs 14 residues. The DNA for the CDR3 is TGCGCCAGCAGCTTTGGACTAGCCACAGATACGCAGTATTTT. This gives the protein CASSFGLATDTQYF.

The J gene is TRBJ1-6, the V gene TRBV6-1, with 9 bases aligning to TRBD1. The CDR3 consists of 16 residues. Looked up from germline, CDR1 is MNHNS and CDR2 is SASEGT. With V trimmed by 3 bases and J by 4 bases, 4 bases remained unmatched. The CDR3 DNA reads as TGTGCCAGCAGTGAGGTTGGGACAGGGTATAATTCACCCCTCCACTTT. Translated, it gives CASSEVGTGYNSPLHF.

The V and J genes are TRBV5-4 and TRBJ1-2, with D perhaps TRBD1 (5 bases). This CDR3 comprises 16 residues. CDR1 and CDR2 (germline): SGHNT, YYREEE (reference sequence). The germline V and J ends were trimmed by 4 bases and 6 bases, with 22 bases remaining between them. Here the CDR3 reads CASSASGPPLGDGYTF. The CDR3 DNA follows: TGTGCCAGCAGCGCATCGGGACCTCCATTGGGGGATGGCTACACCTTC.

V is TRBV18 and J is TRBJ1-5; a possible D gene is TRBD1 (5 bases). The germline gives CDR1 KGHSH, CDR2 LQKENI. Trimming shortened V by 5 bases and J by 2 bases, and 19 bases separated the two germline ends. CDR3 length: 17 amino acids. This CDR3 reads CASSAGTPNEGNQPQHF. In nucleotides, the CDR3 is TGTGCCAGCTCAGCGGGGACTCCCAACGAGGGCAATCAGCCCCAGCATTTT.

The rearrangement joins TRBV7-9 to TRBJ1-6, with TRBD1 identical over 7 bases. The junction had 9 bases not matched to a gene; V was cut back by 7 bases and J by 6 bases. There are 15 residues in the CDR3. Per the germline V gene, CDR1 is SEHNR and CDR2 is FQNEAQ (reference sequence). This chain's CDR3 is CASTQSGTANSPLHF. CDR3 in DNA: TGTGCCAGCACCCAATCCGGGACAGCTAATTCACCCCTCCACTTT.

The genes are TRBV7-2 and TRBJ2-1, with TRBD1 as a possible D gene (6 bases). Per germline, CDR1 SGHTA and CDR2 FQGNSA. The V and J ends lost 3 bases and 3 bases respectively, with 18 bases between them. The length of the CDR3 is 17 residues. The DNA for the CDR3 is TGTGCCAGCAGCTTCCGAGCACCGGGACAAAGCTACAATGAGCAGTTCTTC. Translation gives CASSFRAPGQSYNEQFF.

The gene calls are TRBV23-1 and TRBJ1-4; D is possibly TRBD1 (6 bases). TRBV23-1 has ORF status, its function being uncertain. V lost 2 bases, J lost 0 bases, and 13 bases lay in between. The CDR3 loop spans 17 amino acids. CDR3: CASSQPGEDTTNEKLFF. DNA of the CDR3: TGCGCCAGCAGTCAACCAGGGGAAGACACAACTAATGAAAAACTGTTTTTT.

The J gene is TRBJ1-4, the V gene TRBV4-3; 8 nucleotides align to TRBD1. This CDR3 is 15 amino acids long. V shed 0 bases, J shed 5 bases, and the junction held 2 bases outside the gene matches. Germline V gene sequence: CDR1 LGHNA, CDR2 YSLEER. The CDR3: CASSQERQGNEKLFF. DNA of the CDR3: TGCGCCAGCAGCCAAGAACGACAGGGGAATGAAAAACTGTTTTTT.

Turning to this clone: Distinct nucleotide sequences in the sample also encode this CDR3. The rearrangement links TRBV5-1 to TRBJ2-3; D is unclear. CDR1 and CDR2 from the germline V gene are SGHRS and YFSETQ. CDR3 size: 12 residues. Trimming removed 0 bases from V and 2 bases from J, with 1 base in between. DNA of the CDR3: TGCGCCAGCAGCTTGGCCACAGATACGCAGTATTTT. Translation: CASSLATDTQYF. Variable domain in full (rest from reference TRBV5-1 and TRBJ2-3): KAGVTQTPRYLIKTRGQQVTLSCSPISGHRSVSWYQQTPGQGLQFLFEYFSETQRNKGNFPGRFSGRQFSNSRSEMNVSTLELGDSALYLCASSLATDTQYFGPGTRLTVL.

V gene TRBV30 combines with J gene TRBJ2-1; 12 nucleotides line up with TRBD2. J was trimmed by 4 bases and V by 0 bases; bases with no gene match: 1. CDR3 length equals 15 residues. Germline V CDR1 and CDR2: GTSNPN, SVGIG (reference sequence). In DNA, the CDR3 is TGTGCCTGGAGTGTAGGGACTAGCGGGTACAATGAGCAGTTCTTC. Encoded protein: CAWSVGTSGYNEQFF.

The chain combines TRBV7-8 with TRBJ2-2; D gene ambiguous. The CDR3 totals 15 residues. Germline V gene lookup returns CDR1 SGHVS and CDR2 FQNEAQ. V shed 5 bases and J shed 11 bases, with 21 bases lying between them. CDR3 sequence reads: CASSNQAILRSELFF. The CDR3 bases are TGTGCCAGCAGCAATCAGGCGATTCTAAGGTCCGAGCTGTTTTTT.

V and J are TRBV18 and TRBJ2-7, with 9 bases lining up with TRBD1. The CDR3 is made up of 15 amino acids. Germline CDR1 and CDR2: KGHSH and LQKENI. V lost 0 bases, J lost 3 bases, and 3 bases stayed unmatched. The CDR3 DNA reads TGTGCCAGCTCACCACCCACGGGACAGGGCTACGAGCAGTACTTC. Protein sequence: CASSPPTGQGYEQYF. Full variable domain (outside the CDR3, taken from reference TRBV18 and TRBJ2-7): NAGVMQNPRHLVRRRGQEARLRCSPMKGHSHVYWYRQLPEEGLKFMVYLQKENIIDESGMPKERFSAEFPKEGPSILRIQQVVRGDSAAYFCASSPPTGQGYEQYFGPGTRLTVT.

The chain has TRBV19 and TRBJ1-1; D possibly corresponds to TRBD1 (6 bases). V was shortened by 3 bases and J by 4 bases, with 9 bases between the two germline ends. Looked up from germline, CDR1 is LNHDA and CDR2 is SQIVND (reference sequence). This CDR3 has 13 amino acids. CDR3 DNA sequence: TGTGCCAGTAGTATCTCAGGGGTCACTGAAGCTTTCTTT. Translation gives CASSISGVTEAFF.

The rearrangement uses TRBV28 and TRBJ1-2, with D perhaps TRBD1 (5 bases). The length of the CDR3 is 12 residues. The germline gives CDR1 MDHEN, CDR2 SYDVKM. V lost 3 bases and J 8 bases, leaving 10 bases between the germline ends. The CDR3 here is CASSFSGLGYTF. CDR3 sequence (DNA): TGTGCCAGCAGTTTTTCGGGGCTGGGCTACACCTTC.